Listed here are 12 T cell receptor beta chains from one sample, sequenced in a study of T cells in women clearing cervical HPV infection. TCRdb's table, derived via immunoSEQ multiplex PCR, lists solely in-frame clones and lacks some. This repertoire comprises fewer than 25,000 clones; its ten largest clones make up roughly 5%. Sequencing was done on a sample of blood buffy coat. The receptors stem from a woman aged 18 to 75 with a cervical HPV16 infection that either progressed to CIN3+ or cleared (not recorded which).

To note about this clone: The read is 3 residues too short to cover the CDR3 end, so that end is filled in from the germline J gene. The V gene is TRBV11-2, the J gene TRBJ2-1; no clear D gene. The germline gives CDR1 SGHAT, CDR2 FQNNGV. Trimming took 5 bases from V and 4 from J, leaving 15 bases between them. The CDR3 consists of 15 residues. CDR3 protein: CASSRTPGPYNEQFF. The sequenced part of the CDR3 DNA is TGTGCCAGCAGCCGAACCCCTGGGCCTTACAATGAG.

Turning to this clone: With the read ending 3 residues before the CDR3 end, the germline J gene is used to fill in that end. The chain carries TRBV9 and TRBJ2-7, with 7 bases aligning to TRBD2. The germline gives CDR1 SGDLS, CDR2 YYNGEE. J was trimmed by 2 bases and V by 3 bases; bases with no gene match: 8. The CDR3 spans 15 residues. CDR3 DNA (partial): TGTGCCAGCAGCGCCGGACTCGGGGGGACCTACGAG. This encodes CASSAGLGGTYE. The full CDR3 sequence reads CASSAGLGGTYEQYF. Combining the CDR3 with reference TRBV9 and TRBJ2-7 gives the whole variable domain DSGVTQTPKHLITATGQRVTLRCSPRSGDLSVYWYQQSLDQGLQFLIQYYNGEERAKGNILERFSAQQFPDLHSELNLSSLELGDSALYFCASSAGLGGTYEQYFGPGTRLTVT.

About this clone: The CDR3 end lies 3 residues beyond the end of the read and is filled in from the germline J gene. The chain employs TRBV11-2 and TRBJ1-4, with a weak D call TRBD1 (6 bases). V lost 6 bases and J lost 6, with 11 bases in between. Germline V gene lookup returns CDR1 SGHAT and CDR2 FQNNGV. The CDR3 extends over 13 amino acids. The part of the CDR3 DNA that was read is TGTGCCAGCAGAAAAACAGGGTATGAAAAA. It codes for CASRKTGYEK. The entire CDR3 sequence reads CASRKTGYEKLFF.

A word on this clone: Read sequence stops 3 residues before the CDR3 end, and the germline J gene provides the missing end. The chain has TRBV18 and TRBJ1-2, with 7 bases identical to TRBD1. This CDR3 has 15 amino acids. Germline assignment: CDR1 KGHSH and CDR2 LQKENI. The CDR3 sequence: CASSLIRDSGYDYTF. The sequenced CDR3 bases are TGTGCCAGCTCATTAATCCGGGACAGTGGATACGAC.

Points on this clone: From the germline J gene comes the end of the CDR3, since the read stops 3 residues before it. V usage is TRBV19 and J usage is TRBJ2-1, with D possibly being TRBD1 (6 bases). V lost 6 bases to trimming and J lost 5 bases, with 17 bases between them. This CDR3 has 15 residues. Germline assignment: CDR1 LNHDA and CDR2 SQIVND (reference sequence). The CDR3 reads CASSPQGPRDNEQFF. The CDR3 bases that were read are TGTGCCAGTAGCCCACAGGGCCCCCGGGACAATGAG.

Concerning this clone itself: The CDR3 extends 3 residues past the end of the read, so its final part is completed from the germline J gene. V usage is TRBV5-1 and J usage is TRBJ2-1, with D maybe TRBD1 (5 bases). The germline CDR1 and CDR2 sequences are SGHRS and YFSETQ. The V gene lost 2 bases and the J gene lost 0 bases, with 12 bases spanning the gap. This CDR3 spans 16 amino acids. CDR3 bases read: TGCGCCAGCAGCTTTATGGGGCAGGGCTCCTACAATGAG. Its protein product is CASSFMGQGSYNE. The entire CDR3 protein reads CASSFMGQGSYNEQFF.

Comments on this clone: Read coverage stops 3 residues before the CDR3 terminus; the germline J gene supplies the remainder. The chain couples TRBV5-1 to TRBJ1-2, with D possibly TRBD1 on 5 matching bases. V shed 7 bases and J shed 7 bases, with 20 bases lying between them. CDR1 is SGHRS and CDR2 is YFSETQ in the germline V gene. The CDR3 consists of 14 residues. The sequenced CDR3 bases are TGCGCCAGCCGGGGGGGGGACCCCCTCGCTGGC. This sequence encodes CASRGGDPLAG. The complete CDR3 protein is CASRGGDPLAGYTF.

As regards this clone: The CDR3 end falls 3 residues outside the read, so it is completed with the germline J gene. The chain uses TRBV7-2 and TRBJ2-2, with D unresolved. Germline loops: CDR1 SGHTA, CDR2 FQGNSA. The CDR3 has 12 amino acids. V lost 2 bases, J lost 8 bases, and 6 bases lay in between. CDR3 DNA (partial): TGTGCCAGCAGCTTATTAAGGGGGGAG. Protein sequence: CASSLLRGE. The full-length CDR3 reads as CASSLLRGELFF.

Remarks on this clone: With the read ending 3 residues before the CDR3 end, the germline J gene is used to fill in that end. This chain joins TRBV30 and TRBJ1-5, with a weak D call TRBD1 (6 bases). Germline CDR1 and CDR2: GTSNPN and SVGIG (reference sequence). V lost 3 bases, J lost 6 bases, and 9 bases lay in between. The length of the CDR3 is 12 residues. CDR3 loop: CAWSLRGQPQHF. The sequenced part of the CDR3 DNA is TGTGCCTGGAGCCTCAGGGGTCAGCCC.

Remarks on this clone: At one of its ends the junction is not consistent with the germline gene, which may arise from a read error. CDR3 protein: CTSSQDYQETQYF. CDR3 DNA (partial): TGCACCAGCAGCCAAGACTACCAAGAGACC. The chain is built from TRBV4-1 and TRBJ2-5, with D hard to call. The observed sequence ends 3 residues before the CDR3 terminus, with the missing tail filled in from the germline J gene. The CDR3 extends over 13 amino acids. Germline values: CDR1 MGHRA, CDR2 YSYEKL.

Points on this clone: The read stops 3 residues short of the end of the CDR3; the missing end is completed from the germline J gene. This chain uses TRBV23-1 with TRBJ1-5; D might be TRBD1 (6 bases). TRBV23-1 falls under the ORF class, with uncertain function. This CDR3 spans 18 amino acids. Trimming removed 8 bases from V and 0 bases from J, with 23 bases in between. The CDR3 here is CASLPKQGTGNSNQPQHF. The covered CDR3 bases are TGCGCCAGCTTACCGAAACAGGGTACTGGTAATAGCAATCAGCCC.

In the case of this clone: The CDR3 end falls 3 residues outside the read, so it is completed with the germline J gene. The chain couples TRBV5-1 to TRBJ1-2, with TRBD1 as a possible D gene (6 bases). The germline V gene has CDR1 SGHRS and CDR2 YFSETQ. The CDR3 loop spans 14 amino acids. Incomplete CDR3 DNA: TGCGCCAGCAGCTTCTATCAGGGACAAGAGACC. It is translated as CASSFYQGQET. In full, the CDR3 is CASSFYQGQETYTF.